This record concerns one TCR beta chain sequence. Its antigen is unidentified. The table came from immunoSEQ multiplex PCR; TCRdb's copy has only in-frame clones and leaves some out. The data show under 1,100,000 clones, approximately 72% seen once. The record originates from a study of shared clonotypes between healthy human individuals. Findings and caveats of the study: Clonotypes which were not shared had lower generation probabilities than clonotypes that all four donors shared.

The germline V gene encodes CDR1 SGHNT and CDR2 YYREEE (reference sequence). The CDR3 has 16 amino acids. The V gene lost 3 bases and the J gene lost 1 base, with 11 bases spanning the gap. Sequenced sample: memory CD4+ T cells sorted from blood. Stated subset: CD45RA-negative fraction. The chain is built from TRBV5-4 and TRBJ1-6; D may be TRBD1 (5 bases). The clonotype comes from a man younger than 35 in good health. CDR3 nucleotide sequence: TGTGCCAGCAGCTCGAGACAGTTTTCCTATAATTCACCCCTCCACTTT. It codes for CASSSRQFSYNSPLHF.